This TCR beta chain was documented in a study of OX40 agonist ivuxolimab in advanced cancers. Study-wide context: Aged roughly 23 to 80 with a mean of 60 years, they were about 78% male.

The assay was immunoSEQ multiplex PCR, and TCRdb's table has in-frame clones only and misses some. The table has around 84,000 clones, about 93% seen once. General study results and limits: Doses of 0.1 to 3.0 mg/kg were accompanied by clonal expansion of CD4+ and CD8+ blood T cells by week 6. CD4+ T cells averaged fewer expanded clones than CD8+ T cells.

This clone showed up just once. Antigen unknown. CDR1 is SGHRS and CDR2 is YFSETQ in the germline V gene. V gave up 3 bases and J gave up 3 bases, with 18 bases separating them. The CDR3 contains 17 residues. The input for sequencing was CD4+ or CD8+ T cells sorted from blood, taken in a trial of the OX40 agonist ivuxolimab. V is TRBV5-1 and J is TRBJ2-2; tentatively, D is TRBD1 or TRBD2 (5 bases each). The receptor comes from an adult with an advanced solid tumor such as melanoma, head and neck, liver or kidney cancer. The CDR3 nucleotides read TGCGCCAGCAGCTCGATCCTGACTGGGACGGACACCGGGGAGCTGTTTTTT. This translates into CASSSILTGTDTGELFF.